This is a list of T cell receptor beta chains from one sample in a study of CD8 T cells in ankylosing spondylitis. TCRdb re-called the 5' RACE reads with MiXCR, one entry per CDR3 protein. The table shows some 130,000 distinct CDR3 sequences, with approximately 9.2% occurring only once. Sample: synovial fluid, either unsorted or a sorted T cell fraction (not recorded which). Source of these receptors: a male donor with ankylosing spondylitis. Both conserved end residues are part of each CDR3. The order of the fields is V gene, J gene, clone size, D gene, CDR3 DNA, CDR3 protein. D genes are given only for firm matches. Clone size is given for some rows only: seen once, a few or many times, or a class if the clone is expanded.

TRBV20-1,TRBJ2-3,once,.,TGCAGTGCTAGAGCCGGGGGGCGGACAGATACGCAGTATTTT,CSARAGGRTDTQYF
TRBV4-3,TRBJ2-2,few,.,TGCGCCAGCAGCCAAGATAGGGCCGGGGAGCTGTTTTTT,CASSQDRAGELFF
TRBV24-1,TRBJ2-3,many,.,TGTGCCACCAGTGAGGGGAGCACAGATACGCAGTATTTT,CATSEGSTDTQYF
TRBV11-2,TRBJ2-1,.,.,TGTGCCAGCAGTACCGACAGGCTCCAGGAGAATGAGCAGTTCTTC,CASSTDRLQENEQFF
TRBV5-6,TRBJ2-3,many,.,TGTGCCAGCAGGGGGGCAGGGTACACAGATACGCAGTATTTT,CASRGAGYTDTQYF
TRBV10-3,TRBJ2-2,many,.,TGTGCCATCAGTCCCTCCGATCCGAACACCGGGGAGCTGTTTTTT,CAISPSDPNTGELFF
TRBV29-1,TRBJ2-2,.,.,TGCAGCGTTGAAGAGGGGGGGGCAGGCGTCACCGGGGAGCTGTTTTTT,CSVEEGGAGVTGELFF
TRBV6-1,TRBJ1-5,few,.,TGTGCCAGCAGTGCGCTGACGCGGGCAGTTGATCAGCCCCAGCATTTT,CASSALTRAVDQPQHF
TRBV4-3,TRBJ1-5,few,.,TGCGCCAGCAGCCAAGATAGGGGGTACCCCAATCAGCCCCAGCATTTT,CASSQDRGYPNQPQHF
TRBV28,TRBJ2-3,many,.,TGTGCCAGCAGTTCTAATCAGGCAGATACGCAGTATTTT,CASSSNQADTQYF
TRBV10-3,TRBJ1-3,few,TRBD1,TGTGCCATCAACCCGGACAGGGACGGAAACACCATATATTTT,CAINPDRDGNTIYF
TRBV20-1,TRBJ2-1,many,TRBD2,TGCAGTGGACTAGCGGGGGCCCTAAATGAGCAGTTCTTC,CSGLAGALNEQFF
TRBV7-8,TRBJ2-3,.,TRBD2,TGTGCCAGCAGCTTAACCAGACTAGCTGTCACAGATACGCAGTATTTT,CASSLTRLAVTDTQYF
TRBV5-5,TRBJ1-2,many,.,TGTGCCAGCAGCCCTGCGACAGACCTCTATGGCTACACCTTC,CASSPATDLYGYTF
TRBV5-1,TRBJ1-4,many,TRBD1,TGCGCCAGCCGCGATGGACAGGGGGCTAATGAAAAACTGTTTTTT,CASRDGQGANEKLFF
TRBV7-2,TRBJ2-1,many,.,TGTGCCAGCAGCTTAGGCACTAACTCCTACAATGAGCAGTTCTTC,CASSLGTNSYNEQFF
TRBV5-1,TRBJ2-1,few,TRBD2,TGCGCCAGCAGCTTCGGTTCTAGCGGGGCACCCAATGAGCAGTTCTTC,CASSFGSSGAPNEQFF
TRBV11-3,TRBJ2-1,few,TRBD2,TGTGCCAGCAGCGCCGCGGGGGGGTACAATGAGCAGTTCTTC,CASSAAGGYNEQFF
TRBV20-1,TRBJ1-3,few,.,TGCAGTGCTAGTAGAACGGGAGGAAACACCATATATTTT,CSASRTGGNTIYF
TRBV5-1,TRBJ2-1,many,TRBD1,TGCGCCAGCAGCTCGCGGGACAGGATTATCGATGAGCAGTTCTTC,CASSSRDRIIDEQFF
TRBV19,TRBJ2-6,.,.,TGTGCCAGTAGTCCCATCTGGAGCTCTGGGGCCAACGTCCTGACTTTC,CASSPIWSSGANVLTF
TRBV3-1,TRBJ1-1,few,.,TGTGCCAGCAGCGATTTAGGACCCACTGAAGCTTTCTTT,CASSDLGPTEAFF
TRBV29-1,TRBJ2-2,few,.,TGCAGCGTTTTCCAGGGCGCCACCGGGGAGCTGTTTTTT,CSVFQGATGELFF
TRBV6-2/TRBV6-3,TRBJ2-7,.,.,TGTGCCAGCAGTTACGATGGGGCTGGGGAGCAGTACTTC,CASSYDGAGEQYF
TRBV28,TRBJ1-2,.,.,TGTGCCAGCAGTTTAATAGCAGGGCTCTATGGCTACACCTTC,CASSLIAGLYGYTF
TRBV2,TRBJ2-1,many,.,TGTGCCAGCAGTGAAGCGGGGACTTACCAAGGCAATGAGCAGTTCTTC,CASSEAGTYQGNEQFF
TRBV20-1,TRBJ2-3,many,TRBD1,TGCAGTGCTAGAGATGAGGGATCAGGGGGACGAGGAAGTTGGACAGATACGCAGTATTTT,CSARDEGSGGRGSWTDTQYF
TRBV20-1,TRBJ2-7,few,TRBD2,TGCAGTGCCTCTAGCGGGCTTTCCTACGAGCAGTACTTC,CSASSGLSYEQYF
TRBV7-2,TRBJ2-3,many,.,TGTGCCAGCAGCACGCGTTCCGATACGCAGTATTTT,CASSTRSDTQYF
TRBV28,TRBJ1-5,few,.,TGTGCCAGCAGCCTGGACAGCGAACATCAGCCCCAGCATTTT,CASSLDSEHQPQHF
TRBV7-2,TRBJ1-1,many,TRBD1,TGTGCCAGCGACAGGGGAATTGGCACTGAAGCTTTCTTT,CASDRGIGTEAFF
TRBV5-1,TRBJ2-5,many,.,TGCGCCAGCAGCCCGGCCCCGCAAGAGACCCAGTACTTC,CASSPAPQETQYF
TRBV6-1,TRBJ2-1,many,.,TGTGCCAGCAGGGAGGGGTGGACCCGCTCCTACAATGAGCAGTTCTTC,CASREGWTRSYNEQFF
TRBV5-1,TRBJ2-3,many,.,TGCGCCAGCAGCTTGATGGACCAGCGTGGGGATACGCAGTATTTT,CASSLMDQRGDTQYF
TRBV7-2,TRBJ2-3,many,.,TGTGCCAGCAGGCTCGGACTTAGGGGGGGCACAGATACGCAGTATTTT,CASRLGLRGGTDTQYF